The 23 T cell receptor beta chains below all came from one sample that was sequenced in a study of blood T cell repertoires in COVID-19. Sequencing used immunoSEQ multiplex PCR; TCRdb keeps in-frame clones, though not all of them. Found here are 430,000 or so clones, more than 75% of them singletons; the top ten hold approximately 1.8%. Sequences were obtained from PBMCs or T cells enriched from blood (not recorded which). The receptors were sampled from a woman aged 40 to 50 who had recovered from COVID-19.

The sample holds one count of this clone. The chain recombines TRBV11-3 with TRBJ2-1, with 7 bases that match TRBD2. The CDR3 has 14 amino acids. V dropped 3 bases and J dropped 8; count of bases not matched to a gene: 7. Germline CDR1 SGHNT, CDR2 YENEEA. The CDR3 sequence: CASSFSQAGYEQFF. The CDR3 DNA follows: TGTGCCAGCAGCTTCTCCCAAGCGGGATATGAGCAGTTCTTC.

Regarding this clone: This sample includes further DNA sequences coding for the same CDR3. The rearrangement links TRBV9 to TRBJ2-1; 10 bases align to TRBD2. CDR1 is SGDLS and CDR2 is YYNGEE in the germline V gene. The J segment lost 4 bases and the V segment lost 0 bases, leaving 1 base of the junction unmatched. The CDR3 extends over 15 amino acids. The CDR3 DNA reads as TGTGCCAGCAGCGTAGGGACTAGCGGTTACAATGAGCAGTTCTTC. This codes for CASSVGTSGYNEQFF.

V and J are TRBV10-3 and TRBJ2-7, with TRBD1 as a possible D gene (6 bases). Looked up from germline, CDR1 is ENHRY and CDR2 is SYGVKD. V was shortened by 8 bases and J by 3 bases, with 11 bases between the two germline ends. This CDR3 region has 12 residues. The CDR3 sequence: CAIATGIYEQYF. CDR3 nucleotide sequence: TGTGCCATCGCTACAGGGATCTACGAGCAGTACTTC.

V usage is TRBV7-2 and J usage is TRBJ2-2; 8 nucleotides align to TRBD2. This CDR3 has 17 amino acids. V was pared by 0 bases and J by 0 bases, with 3 bases of the junction left unmatched. Germline loops: CDR1 SGHTA, CDR2 FQGNSA. Here the CDR3 DNA reads TGTGCCAGCAGCTTAGCGGGAGCGGGAGCGAACACCGGGGAGCTGTTTTTT. It encodes CASSLAGAGANTGELFF.

This chain uses TRBV25-1 with TRBJ1-6, with 7 bases identical to TRBD1. Germline loops: CDR1 MGHDK, CDR2 SYGVNS. The CDR3 has 14 residues. V shed 6 bases and J 7 bases; nucleotides not matched to a gene: 6. CDR3 nucleotides: TGTGCCAGCAGCCACACAGGGGTGAATTCACCCCTCCACTTT. Encoded protein: CASSHTGVNSPLHF.

Points on this clone: Other DNA sequences from this sample encode an identical CDR3 as well. The chain employs TRBV12-3 or TRBV12-4 and TRBJ2-2; D gene uncertain. V dropped 8 bases and J dropped 6 bases, with 7 bases sitting between them. The CDR3 runs 11 residues. CDR3 bases: TGTGCCAGCTCCTTATCCGGGGAGCTGTTTTTT. Its protein product is CASSLSGELFF.

The chain carries TRBV7-9 and TRBJ1-2; D is possibly TRBD1 (6 bases). The length of the CDR3 is 16 residues. Germline V gene data show CDR1 as SEHNR and CDR2 as FQNEAQ (reference sequence). Between the trimmed V and J ends, which lost 5 bases and 6 bases, there was a span of 22 bases. The CDR3 reads CASSPQTPLTGNGYTF. The CDR3 region has the DNA TGTGCCAGCAGCCCCCAAACCCCCCTCACAGGGAATGGCTACACCTTC.

This chain links TRBV5-1 with TRBJ1-1; the match to TRBD1 covers 7 bases. The CDR3 is 15 amino acids. Per germline, CDR1 SGHRS and CDR2 YFSETQ. The ends lost 1 base at V and 4 bases at J; junction bases unmatched: 7. CDR3 protein: CASSLSKTGPTEAFF. The CDR3 DNA reads TGCGCCAGCAGCTTGTCTAAGACAGGGCCCACTGAAGCTTTCTTT.

This clone was counted between two and nine times. The chain combines TRBV30 with TRBJ1-1; maybe TRBD1 (5 bases). V was pared by 1 base and J by 6 bases, with 12 bases between. This CDR3 has 13 amino acids. CDR1 is GTSNPN and CDR2 is SVGIG in the germline V gene (reference sequence). For the CDR3, the DNA is TGTGCCTGGAGTGGACTCGGGGGAGCTGAAGCTTTCTTT. Translation gives CAWSGLGGAEAFF.

V usage is TRBV6-1 and J usage is TRBJ2-7, with 8 nucleotides matching TRBD1. J lost 3 bases, V lost 3 bases, and 10 bases had no gene match. This CDR3 contains 16 residues. Germline V CDR1 and CDR2: MNHNS, SASEGT. This CDR3 reads CASSDGLGTGHYEQYF. Here the CDR3 DNA reads TGTGCCAGCAGTGATGGTTTGGGGACAGGCCACTACGAGCAGTACTTC.

V is TRBV6-2 or TRBV6-3 and J is TRBJ1-2; possible D gene TRBD1, 6 bases. The CDR3 runs 15 residues. With 4 bases removed from V and 8 bases from J, the gap between germline ends came to 20 bases. The V gene's germline CDR1 is MNHEY and CDR2 SVGEGT. The chain's CDR3 is CASSFLHQGSGGYTF. The CDR3 region has the DNA TGTGCCAGCAGTTTCCTTCACCAGGGGAGCGGAGGCTACACCTTC.

V and J are TRBV7-9 and TRBJ2-2, with TRBD2 matching over 7 bases. The V gene's germline CDR1 is SEHNR and CDR2 FQNEAQ (reference sequence). Unmatched junction bases numbered 6, after V lost 5 bases and J lost 0 bases. The CDR3 runs 16 residues. Here the CDR3 reads CASSMPGLSNTGELFF. DNA of the CDR3: TGTGCCAGCAGCATGCCGGGACTATCGAACACCGGGGAGCTGTTTTTT.

Only one count was recorded for this clone. The chain uses TRBV30 and TRBJ2-5; TRBD2 is a possible D gene (6 bases). The length of the CDR3 is 14 residues. V lost 0 bases and J 1 base, leaving 9 bases between the germline ends. The germline V gene has CDR1 GTSNPN and CDR2 SVGIG (reference sequence). CDR3: CAWSVGTLQETQYF. CDR3 DNA: TGTGCCTGGAGTGTAGGGACTCTCCAAGAGACCCAGTACTTC.

The rearrangement uses TRBV29-1 and TRBJ2-1; tentatively, D is TRBD1 (5 bases). Germline V gene lookup returns CDR1 SQVTM and CDR2 ANQGSEA. CDR3 length: 14 amino acids. With 7 bases removed from V and 5 bases from J, the gap between germline ends came to 18 bases. The CDR3 spells CSALLDKPDNEQFF. DNA for the CDR3: TGCAGCGCCTTGCTGGACAAACCGGACAATGAGCAGTTCTTC.

V is TRBV6-2 or TRBV6-3 and J is TRBJ2-2, with a possible D match to TRBD2 (6 bases). CDR1 is MNHEY and CDR2 is SVGEGT in the germline V gene. The CDR3 runs 16 residues. The ends were cut back, 5 bases at V and 7 bases at J, with 20 bases in the middle. For the CDR3, the DNA is TGTGCCAGCAGTCTAGCCGGGACTCACCTAGGCGGGGAGCTGTTTTTT. This gives the protein CASSLAGTHLGGELFF.

V usage is TRBV4-1 and J usage is TRBJ1-5; 8 bases agree with TRBD1. Germline CDR1 MGHRA, CDR2 YSYEKL. This CDR3 has 14 amino acids. V was clipped by 3 bases and J by 7 bases; unmatched bases: 5. The CDR3 region has the DNA TGCGCCAGCAGCCACCGGGACAGGAACCAGCCCCAGCATTTT. It yields the protein CASSHRDRNQPQHF.

This chain uses TRBV9 with TRBJ2-7; 8 positions agree with TRBD1. The germline V gene encodes CDR1 SGDLS and CDR2 YYNGEE. J lost 6 bases, V lost 0 bases, and 2 bases had no gene match. This CDR3 has 13 amino acids. CDR3 DNA: TGTGCCAGCAGCGTAGGCCAGGGGGCCGAGCAGTACTTC. This sequence encodes CASSVGQGAEQYF.

V and J are TRBV12-3 or TRBV12-4 and TRBJ2-7, with D perhaps TRBD1 (5 bases). This CDR3 region has 13 residues. V lost 2 bases to trimming and J lost 5 bases, with 10 bases between them. The CDR3 region has the DNA TGTGCCAGCAGTTTACGCAGGGTCGACGAGCAGTACTTC. It codes for CASSLRRVDEQYF.

The rearrangement links TRBV5-4 to TRBJ1-6; maybe TRBD1 (5 bases). The V gene lost 2 bases and the J gene lost 2 bases, with 14 bases spanning the gap. The CDR3 length is 17 residues. The germline gives CDR1 SGHNT, CDR2 YYREEE (reference sequence). CDR3 protein: CASSFPQAAAYNSPLHF. CDR3 nucleotides: TGTGCCAGCAGCTTTCCACAGGCGGCTGCCTATAATTCACCCCTCCACTTT.

The V call is TRBV4-3, the J call TRBJ2-2; TRBD2 matches 8 bases. The CDR3 extends over 19 amino acids. The ends lost 1 base at V and 1 base at J; junction bases unmatched: 11. Germline V gene sequence: CDR1 LGHNA, CDR2 YSLEER. The CDR3 loop reads CASSQVPPTAGGNTGELFF. The CDR3 coding sequence is TGCGCCAGCAGCCAAGTCCCTCCCACGGCGGGAGGGAACACCGGGGAGCTGTTTTTT.

The V gene is TRBV11-1, the J gene TRBJ2-7; perhaps TRBD2 as D (6 bases). V was pared by 2 bases and J by 6 bases, with 17 bases between. The germline CDR1 and CDR2 sequences are SGHAT and FQDESV (reference sequence). The CDR3 sequence is 15 residues long. In DNA form, the CDR3 reads TGTGCCAGCAGCTTAATCGGTCGGGGGATTGCCGAGCAGTACTTC. It is translated as CASSLIGRGIAEQYF.

The rearrangement uses TRBV7-9 and TRBJ1-3; perhaps TRBD1 as D (5 bases). The CDR3 contains 15 residues. V was shortened by 5 bases and J by 0 bases, with 11 bases between the two germline ends. The germline V gene has CDR1 SEHNR and CDR2 FQNEAQ (reference sequence). The DNA for the CDR3 is TGTGCCAGCAGCCAAGGGAGGGGCTCTGGAAACACCATATATTTT. This encodes CASSQGRGSGNTIYF.

The rearrangement uses TRBV14 and TRBJ1-2, with unresolved D. The CDR3 loop spans 14 amino acids. Per germline, CDR1 SGHDN and CDR2 FVKESK. V was clipped by 0 bases and J by 8 bases, with 13 bases between them. The CDR3 here is CASSQDMSRFGYTF. CDR3 bases: TGTGCCAGCAGCCAAGATATGAGCCGGTTCGGCTACACCTTC.